This T cell receptor (beta chain) stems from a study of blood T cell repertoires in COVID-19. Study details: PBMCs, B-cell-depleted T cells, or T cells provided the cDNA or gDNA that made up the material.

Some clones are missing from TCRdb's copy, which holds only in-frame ones; the method was immunoSEQ multiplex PCR. The data contain over 8,500 clones, 70% to 90% of them seen just once; the ten biggest clones take up under 40%. Per the germline V gene, CDR1 is SNHLY and CDR2 is FYNNEI. V lost 7 bases, J lost 5 bases, and 9 bases stayed unmatched. This CDR3 contains 14 residues. V gene TRBV2 combines with J gene TRBJ2-7, with TRBD1 matching 9 bases. This clonotype originated in a man aged 45 to 65 with active COVID-19. The sequenced material came from peripheral blood. Written as DNA, the CDR3 is TGTGCCAGCATGAACCGGGACAGGGAGGACGAGCAGTACTTC. Protein: CASMNRDREDEQYF.